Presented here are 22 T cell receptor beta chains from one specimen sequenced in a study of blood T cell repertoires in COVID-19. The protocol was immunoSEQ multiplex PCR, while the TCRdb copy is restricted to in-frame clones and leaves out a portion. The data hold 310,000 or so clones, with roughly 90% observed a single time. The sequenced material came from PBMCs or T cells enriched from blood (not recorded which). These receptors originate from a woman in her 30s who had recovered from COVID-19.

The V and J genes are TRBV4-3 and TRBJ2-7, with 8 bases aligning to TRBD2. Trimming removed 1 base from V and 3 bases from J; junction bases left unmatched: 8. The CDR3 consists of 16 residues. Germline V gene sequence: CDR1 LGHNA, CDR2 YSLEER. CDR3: CASSQGRAGTSYEQYF. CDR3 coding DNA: TGCGCCAGCAGCCAAGGACGAGCCGGGACTAGCTACGAGCAGTACTTC.

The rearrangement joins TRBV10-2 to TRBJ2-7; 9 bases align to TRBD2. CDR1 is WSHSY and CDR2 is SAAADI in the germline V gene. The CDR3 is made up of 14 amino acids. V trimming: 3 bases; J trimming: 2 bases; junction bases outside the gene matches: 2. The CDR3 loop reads CASSDSSGAYEQYF. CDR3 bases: TGCGCCAGCAGTGATTCTAGCGGGGCCTACGAGCAGTACTTC.

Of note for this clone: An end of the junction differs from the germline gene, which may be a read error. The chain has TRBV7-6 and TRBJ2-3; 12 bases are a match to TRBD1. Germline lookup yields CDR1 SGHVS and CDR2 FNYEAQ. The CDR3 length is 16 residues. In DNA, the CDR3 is TGTGCCAGCAGCTTTGGGACAGGGGGCCCGACAGGTACGCAGTATTTT. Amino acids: CASSFGTGGPTGTQYF.

CDR3 region: CASSILSTSGAFF. As DNA, the CDR3 is TGTGCCAGTAGTATCCTCAGTACCTCAGGGGCTTTCTTT. The chain has TRBV19 and TRBJ1-1; the D gene is possibly TRBD1 (5 bases). Germline V CDR1 and CDR2: LNHDA, SQIVND (reference sequence). V was trimmed by 3 bases and J by 11 bases, leaving 16 bases between them. This CDR3 comprises 13 residues.

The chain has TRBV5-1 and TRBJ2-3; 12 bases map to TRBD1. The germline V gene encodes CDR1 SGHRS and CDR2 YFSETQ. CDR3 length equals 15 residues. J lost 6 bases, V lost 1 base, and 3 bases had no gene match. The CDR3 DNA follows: TGCGCCAGCAGCTTGTTGGGACAGGGGGCGGATACGCAGTATTTT. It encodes CASSLLGQGADTQYF.

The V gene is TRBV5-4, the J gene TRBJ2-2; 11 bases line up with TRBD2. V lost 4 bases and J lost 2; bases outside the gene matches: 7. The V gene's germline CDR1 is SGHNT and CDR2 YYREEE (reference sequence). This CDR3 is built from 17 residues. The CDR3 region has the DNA TGTGCCAGCAGCAACGAACTAGCGGGAGCAAACACCGGGGAGCTGTTTTTT. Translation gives CASSNELAGANTGELFF.

CDR3: CAISESKGTSGSEEQFF. The CDR3 nucleotides read TGTGCCATCAGTGAGTCGAAAGGGACTAGCGGGAGCGAGGAGCAGTTCTTC. The V call is TRBV10-3, the J call TRBJ2-1, with 14 bases aligning to TRBD2. After removal of 0 bases from V and 10 bases from J, the junction contained 8 bases not matched to a gene. Germline CDR1 ENHRY, CDR2 SYGVKD. CDR3 length: 17 amino acids.

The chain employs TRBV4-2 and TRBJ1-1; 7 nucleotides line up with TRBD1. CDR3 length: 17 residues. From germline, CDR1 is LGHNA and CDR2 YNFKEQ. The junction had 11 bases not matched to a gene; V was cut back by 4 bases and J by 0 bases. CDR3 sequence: CASSPLGTVVMNTEAFF. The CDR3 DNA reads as TGTGCCAGCAGCCCACTTGGGACAGTGGTCATGAACACTGAAGCTTTCTTT.

The CDR3 nucleotides are TGTGCCAGCAGCTTAGCGGGAGGTCGCTCCTACGAGCAGTACTTC. It translates to CASSLAGGRSYEQYF. The chain joins TRBV7-3 to TRBJ2-7; 8 nucleotides match TRBD2. J gave up 0 bases and V 2 bases, and 3 bases lay outside the gene matches. The CDR3 sequence is 15 residues long. CDR1 SGHTA and CDR2 FQGTGA come from the germline V gene.

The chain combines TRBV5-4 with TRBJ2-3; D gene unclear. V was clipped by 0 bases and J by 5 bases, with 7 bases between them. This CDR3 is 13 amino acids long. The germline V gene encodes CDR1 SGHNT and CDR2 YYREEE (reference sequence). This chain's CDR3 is CASSLDVIDTQYF. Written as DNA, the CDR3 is TGTGCCAGCAGCTTGGATGTTATAGATACGCAGTATTTT.

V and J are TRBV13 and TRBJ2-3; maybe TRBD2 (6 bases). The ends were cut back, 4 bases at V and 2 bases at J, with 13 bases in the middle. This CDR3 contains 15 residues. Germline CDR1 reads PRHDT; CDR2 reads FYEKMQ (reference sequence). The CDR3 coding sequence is TGTGCCAGCAGCTCCTCTAGCGAGGTCACAGATACGCAGTATTTT. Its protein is CASSSSSEVTDTQYF.

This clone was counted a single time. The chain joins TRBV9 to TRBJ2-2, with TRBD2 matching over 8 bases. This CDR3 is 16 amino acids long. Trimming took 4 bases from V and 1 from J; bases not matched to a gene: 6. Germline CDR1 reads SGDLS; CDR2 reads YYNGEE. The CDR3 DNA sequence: TGTGCCAGCAGCTTCAAGCTAGCGGGGAACACCGGGGAGCTGTTTTTT. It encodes CASSFKLAGNTGELFF.

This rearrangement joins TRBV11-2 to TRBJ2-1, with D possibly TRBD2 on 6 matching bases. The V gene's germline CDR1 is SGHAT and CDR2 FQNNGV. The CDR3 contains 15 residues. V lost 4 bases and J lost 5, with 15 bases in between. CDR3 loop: CASSSFAGSDNEQFF. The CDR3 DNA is TGTGCCAGCAGCTCCTTTGCGGGGTCCGACAATGAGCAGTTCTTC.

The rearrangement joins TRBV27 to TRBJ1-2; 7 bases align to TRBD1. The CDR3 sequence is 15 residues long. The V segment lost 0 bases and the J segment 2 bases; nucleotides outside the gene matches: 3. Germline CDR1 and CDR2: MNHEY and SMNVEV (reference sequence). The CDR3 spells CASSLSYRGNYGYTF. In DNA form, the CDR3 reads TGTGCCAGCAGTTTATCGTACAGGGGAAACTATGGCTACACCTTC.

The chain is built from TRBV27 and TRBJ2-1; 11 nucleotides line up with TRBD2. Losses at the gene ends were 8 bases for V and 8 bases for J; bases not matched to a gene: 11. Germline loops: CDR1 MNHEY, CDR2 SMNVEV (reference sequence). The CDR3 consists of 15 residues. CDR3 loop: CASGQLAGGPYEQFF. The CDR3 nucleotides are TGTGCCAGCGGCCAATTAGCGGGAGGGCCGTATGAGCAGTTCTTC.

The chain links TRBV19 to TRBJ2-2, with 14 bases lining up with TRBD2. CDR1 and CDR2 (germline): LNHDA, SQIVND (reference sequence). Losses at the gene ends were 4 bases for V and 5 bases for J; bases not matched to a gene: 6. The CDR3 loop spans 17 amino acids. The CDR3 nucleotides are TGTGCCAGTAGTAAGGGGACTAGCGGGGGTACTACCGGGGAGCTGTTTTTT. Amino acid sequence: CASSKGTSGGTTGELFF.

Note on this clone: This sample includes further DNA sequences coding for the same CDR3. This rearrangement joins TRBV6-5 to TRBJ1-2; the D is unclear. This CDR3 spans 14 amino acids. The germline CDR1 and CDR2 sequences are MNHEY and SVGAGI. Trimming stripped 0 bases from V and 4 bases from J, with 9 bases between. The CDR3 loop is CASSYSTGGYGYTF. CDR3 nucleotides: TGTGCCAGCAGTTACTCTACGGGTGGCTATGGCTACACCTTC.

CDR3 amino acids: CASSLEHLAGGSEQYF. The CDR3 region has the DNA TGTGCCAGCAGCTTAGAGCATCTAGCGGGAGGATCCGAGCAGTACTTC. The chain employs TRBV7-2 and TRBJ2-7; 11 bases line up with TRBD2. V trimming: 1 base; J trimming: 6 bases; junction bases outside the gene matches: 8. The CDR3 runs to 16 residues. Germline V gives CDR1 SGHTA, CDR2 FQGNSA.

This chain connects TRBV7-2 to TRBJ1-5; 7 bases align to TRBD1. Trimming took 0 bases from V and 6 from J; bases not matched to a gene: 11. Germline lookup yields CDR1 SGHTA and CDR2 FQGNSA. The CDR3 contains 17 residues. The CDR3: CASSLAPTGTFSQPQHF. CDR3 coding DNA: TGTGCCAGCAGCTTAGCTCCGACAGGGACCTTCTCTCAGCCCCAGCATTTT. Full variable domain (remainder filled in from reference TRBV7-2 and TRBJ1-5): GAGVSQSPSNKVTEKGKDVELRCDPISGHTALYWYRQSLGQGLEFLIYFQGNSAPDKSGLPSDRFSAERTGGSVSTLTIQRTQQEDSAVYLCASSLAPTGTFSQPQHFGDGTRLSIL.

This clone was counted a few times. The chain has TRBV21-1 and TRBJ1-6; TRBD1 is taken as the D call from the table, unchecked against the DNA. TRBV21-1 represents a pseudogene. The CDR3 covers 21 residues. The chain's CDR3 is CASSKARALRQGVSYNSPLHF. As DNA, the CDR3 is TGTGCCAGCAGCAAAGCCCGGGCCTTACGACAGGGAGTATCCTATAATTCACCCCTCCACTTT.

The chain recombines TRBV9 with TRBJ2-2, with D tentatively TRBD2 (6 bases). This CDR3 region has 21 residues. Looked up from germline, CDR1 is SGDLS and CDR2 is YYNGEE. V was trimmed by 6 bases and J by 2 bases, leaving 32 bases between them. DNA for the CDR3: TGTGCCAGCATCCAAGTCCGGGGCGGGGACCCTATTCTCAGAAACACCGGGGAGCTGTTTTTT. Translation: CASIQVRGGDPILRNTGELFF.

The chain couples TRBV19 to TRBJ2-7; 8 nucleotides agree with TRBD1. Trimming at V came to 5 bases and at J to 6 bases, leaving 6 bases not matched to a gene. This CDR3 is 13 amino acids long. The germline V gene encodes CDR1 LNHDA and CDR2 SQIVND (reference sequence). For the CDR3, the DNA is TGTGCCAGTAGTTCAGGACAGGGATTCGAGCAGTACTTC. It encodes CASSSGQGFEQYF. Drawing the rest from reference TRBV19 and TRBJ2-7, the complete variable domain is DGGITQSPKYLFRKEGQNVTLSCEQNLNHDAMYWYRQDPGQGLRLIYYSQIVNDFQKGDIAEGYSVSREKKESFPLTVTSAQKNPTAFYLCASSSGQGFEQYFGPGTRLTVT.